This T cell receptor (beta chain) derives from a study of human T cells and chemical hapten exposure listed by TCRdb under 2021. A note on the overall study: For sensitization, 2% DPC in acetone was applied to an approximately 2 cm by approximately 2 cm area of upper inner arm skin. Alopecia areata with under or over 50% scalp involvement, alopecia totalis and alopecia universalis were represented in the patient cohort, which was mostly female. Libraries were pooled for sequencing, and per-sample TCR yields varied mainly because of small differences in library volumes within the pool. Throughout the approximately 25-week study period, patients were also given weekly therapeutic DPC doses on the scalp. Nearly 30 alopecia patients gave blood for TCR sequencing at one to four time points (pre-sensitization, 2, 6 and 24 weeks). Patch testing was done on the upper back using Finn chambers containing 0.01% DPC, and results were scored after 6 days according to International Contact Dermatitis Research Group standards. This study followed changes in the peripheral blood TCR repertoire in vivo during primary and secondary sensitization of alopecia patients to the hapten diphenylcyclopropenone (DPC). Blood was sampled from patients pre-sensitization (week 0) and at 2, 6 and about 24 weeks after DPC sensitization. Overall results and qualifications from the work: DPC sensitization did not change how many TCRs were above 1 in 1000 frequency, and no evidence was found of alterations in global repertoire structure. All patients had alopecia, a presumed autoimmune disease, so their immune response might differ from that of healthy individuals. The number of PT1 expanded TCRs positively correlated with patch test score, significant at thresholds 8, 16 and 32 but not 4. Repeated subsampling changed both the strength of the expansion versus patch-test correlation and the threshold at which the correlation became significant. Expanded TCRs formed significantly more large CDR3 similarity clusters than pre-sensitization or healthy control sets, consistent with antigen-driven responses.

Explained via the paper, the time point label denotes: patch test 1, 2 weeks after DPC sensitization. In light of the paper, this sample's treatment or condition label describes: therapeutic diphenylcyclopropenone sensitization with weekly scalp DPC. At every patch-test visit, the blood draw took place before the patch test was put on. Patients were eligible if aged 18 to 70, diagnosed with alopecia and judged suitable for DPC therapy, and pregnant patients were excluded. Total RNA was extracted from unfractionated whole blood collected in Tempus Blood RNA tubes. This clonotype was seen a handful of times. Its recognized antigen is unknown. No per-base quality is available; no much larger clone lies one base away. Library creation used RACE. The sample was run on a NextSeq 500. During library preparation, unique molecular identifiers were attached to individual cDNA molecules so that TCRs could be counted in a quantitative, reproducible way. Each blood RNA sample was used to sequence both TCR alpha and TCR beta chains. Per the source publication's procedure: The median number of TCRs per sample was over 85,000, ranging from about 23,224 to 700,000. V, J and CDR3 annotation of the TCR reads was performed with the Decombinator software suite. For PS versus PT1 abundance plots, all samples were subsampled to the same number of TCRs (28,000). Expanded TCRs were defined as absent before sensitization and observed at least eight times at the 2-week time point. The raw public reads went through TCRdb reprocessing: fastp at Q25, MiXCR clone calling, in-frame beta chains kept. CDR3 protein duplicates are merged, each entry listing the most common genes and DNA. It is TCRdb's table, rather than the study itself, that gives the V and J calls and clone size. Counted in this sample were 70,000 to 100,000 distinct CDR3 sequences; about 7.5% of them appeared once. The top ten hold less than 2% of the sample.

The sequencing used whole blood, collected in connection with sensitization to the hapten diphenylcyclopropenone (DPC). The TCR comes from a woman in her 30s with alopecia areata. Some clones in this sample may be carry-over from other donors' samples.

The CDR3 region has the sequence CATSDGGQPQHF. The DNA sequence reads TGTGCCACCAGTGATGGTGGTCAGCCCCAGCATTTT. The chain is assembled from TRBV24-1 and TRBJ1-5, with no D gene named confidently. V lost 3 bases and J lost 6 bases; the stretch between them is 5 bases long. The cysteine opens and the phenylalanine closes a CDR3 of 12 amino acids. Of all the DNA, just the CDR3 is kept, 36 bases in frame from base 1. CDR1 and CDR2 (KGHDR, SFDVKD) derive from the germline V gene.